Presented here are 30 T cell receptor beta chains from one specimen sequenced in a study of blood T cell repertoires in COVID-19. Assay used: immunoSEQ multiplex PCR; TCRdb lists only in-frame clones, some missing. The data show a few hundred thousand clones, with approximately 90% seen just once and 8.8% held by the top ten. The sequenced material came from PBMCs or T cells enriched from blood (not recorded which). These receptors were obtained from a man in his forties who had recovered from COVID-19.

This rearrangement joins TRBV6-5 to TRBJ1-2; 10 bases fit TRBD1. Per germline, CDR1 MNHEY and CDR2 SVGAGI. Losses at the gene ends were 6 bases for V and 3 bases for J; bases not matched to a gene: 7. The CDR3 length is 15 residues. CDR3 DNA sequence: TGTGCCAGCAGGTCCTCCGGGACAGGGGACTATGGCTACACCTTC. Its protein product is CASRSSGTGDYGYTF.

The rearrangement joins TRBV6-2 or TRBV6-3 to TRBJ2-7; D is unresolved. V lost 6 bases and J 7 bases, leaving 19 bases between the germline ends. Germline assignment: CDR1 MNHEY and CDR2 SVGEGT. The CDR3 is 14 residues long. The CDR3 loop reads CASSPLRRSIEQYF. DNA of the CDR3: TGTGCCAGCAGCCCTCTGAGGCGGTCGATTGAGCAGTACTTC.

V and J are TRBV2 and TRBJ1-1, with D maybe TRBD1 (5 bases). Germline values: CDR1 SNHLY, CDR2 FYNNEI. This CDR3 region has 14 residues. Deletions cut 1 base from V and 3 bases from J, with 9 bases between. In nucleotides, the CDR3 is TGTGCCAGCAGTGAAGGGGGGGGTTACACTGAAGCTTTCTTT. Translating it yields CASSEGGGYTEAFF.

V usage is TRBV7-9 and J usage is TRBJ1-1; 8 nucleotides agree with TRBD1. Unmatched junction bases numbered 4, after V lost 3 bases and J lost 4 bases. Germline V gene data show CDR1 as SEHNR and CDR2 as FQNEAQ (reference sequence). This CDR3 comprises 14 residues. The CDR3 coding sequence is TGTGCCAGCAGCTTCGGACAGGGCGTCACTGAAGCTTTCTTT. Amino acids: CASSFGQGVTEAFF. Variable domain in full (rest from reference TRBV7-9 and TRBJ1-1): DTGVSQNPRHKITKRGQNVTFRCDPISEHNRLYWYRQTLGQGPEFLTYFQNEAQLEKSRLLSDRFSAERPKGSFSTLEIQRTEQGDSAMYLCASSFGQGVTEAFFGQGTRLTVV.

The CDR3 sequence: CASSWGQQETQYF. The CDR3 coding sequence is TGTGCCAGCAGCTGGGGACAGCAAGAGACCCAGTACTTC. The V call is TRBV7-3, the J call TRBJ2-5, with 7 bases fitting TRBD1. V lost 4 bases, J lost 2 bases, and 1 base stayed unmatched. CDR3 length: 13 amino acids. Per the germline V gene, CDR1 is SGHTA and CDR2 is FQGTGA.

The chain uses TRBV6-1 and TRBJ1-3; TRBD1 matches at 7 bases. Losses at the gene ends were 1 base for V and 0 bases for J; bases not matched to a gene: 3. The CDR3 is made up of 16 amino acids. Germline CDR1 and CDR2: MNHNS and SASEGT. The CDR3 nucleotides are TGTGCCAGCAGTGAAGTAGCAGGGGGCTCTGGAAACACCATATATTTT. This sequence encodes CASSEVAGGSGNTIYF.

The rearrangement joins TRBV18 to TRBJ1-5; D possibly corresponds to TRBD1 (6 bases). Germline CDR1 and CDR2: KGHSH and LQKENI. The CDR3 runs to 16 residues. V was trimmed by 4 bases and J by 5 bases, leaving 18 bases between them. The CDR3 sequence is CASSRGGRQDYQPQHF. CDR3 bases: TGTGCCAGCTCACGGGGGGGGCGACAAGATTATCAGCCCCAGCATTTT.

Regarding this clone: One end of the junction is discordant with germline, which a read error may explain. In nucleotides, the CDR3 is TGCGCCAGCAGCTTGGCCTTGTTCGTACACTTT. It is translated as CASSLALFVHF. This rearrangement joins TRBV5-1 to TRBJ1-1; D uncertain. The CDR3 consists of 11 residues. Germline V gene sequence: CDR1 SGHRS, CDR2 YFSETQ.

V gene TRBV5-4 combines with J gene TRBJ2-1; TRBD2 might be the D (7 bases). The length of the CDR3 is 18 residues. Trimming shortened V by 7 bases and J by 10 bases, and 33 bases separated the two germline ends. Germline lookup yields CDR1 SGHNT and CDR2 YYREEE (reference sequence). The CDR3 DNA sequence: TGTGCCAGCCCCTCCCCTTACGGGGGGCCGACCCAGCCCCAAGAGCAGTTCTTC. It codes for CASPSPYGGPTQPQEQFF.

The rearrangement joins TRBV7-9 to TRBJ2-1; TRBD1 matches at 7 bases. V gave up 5 bases and J gave up 4 bases; unmatched junction bases: 8. The germline gives CDR1 SEHNR, CDR2 FQNEAQ (reference sequence). This CDR3 comprises 15 residues. The CDR3 DNA reads TGTGCCAGCAGCAAATGGACAGGAGCTTACAATGAGCAGTTCTTC. Translating it yields CASSKWTGAYNEQFF.

This chain connects TRBV20-1 to TRBJ2-7; a possible D gene is TRBD1 (8 bases). The V gene's germline CDR1 is DFQATT and CDR2 SNEGSKA (reference sequence). This CDR3 is built from 14 residues. V was shortened by 3 bases and J by 7 bases, with 19 bases between the two germline ends. This chain's CDR3 is CSASKTGGALEQYF. The CDR3 nucleotides read TGCAGTGCTAGTAAAACAGGGGGGGCGCTTGAGCAGTACTTC.

This sequence joins TRBV4-2 and TRBJ2-7, with TRBD1 matching 7 bases. The CDR3 extends over 17 amino acids. Germline V gene sequence: CDR1 LGHNA, CDR2 YNFKEQ. Losses at the gene ends were 1 base for V and 3 bases for J; bases not matched to a gene: 12. The CDR3 DNA reads as TGTGCCAGCAGCCAAGGACAGGGAGTAGAAACTCGCTACGAGCAGTACTTC. It translates to CASSQGQGVETRYEQYF.

The chain is built from TRBV4-1 and TRBJ2-2; no reliable D call. CDR1 and CDR2 from the germline V gene are MGHRA and YSYEKL. Trimming shortened V by 0 bases and J by 2 bases, and 4 bases separated the two germline ends. This CDR3 has 14 residues. The CDR3 loop is CASSQDRNTGELFF. The CDR3 DNA reads TGCGCCAGCAGCCAAGATCGTAACACCGGGGAGCTGTTTTTT.

This clone was detected once. V usage is TRBV27 and J usage is TRBJ2-2, with no clear D. This CDR3 spans 14 amino acids. The V end lost 0 bases, the J end lost 1 base, and 3 bases lay between the germline ends. Germline V gives CDR1 MNHEY, CDR2 SMNVEV (reference sequence). CDR3 protein: CASSLSRNTGELFF. CDR3 in DNA: TGTGCCAGCAGTTTATCGAGGAACACCGGGGAGCTGTTTTTT.

V usage is TRBV4-3 and J usage is TRBJ2-7; 8 bases agree with TRBD1. There are 15 residues in the CDR3. V was clipped by 5 bases and J by 0 bases; unmatched bases: 6. In germline, CDR1 is LGHNA, CDR2 YSLEER. The CDR3: CASSLRTGFSYEQYF. The CDR3, as DNA: TGCGCCAGCAGCTTAAGGACAGGGTTCTCCTACGAGCAGTACTTC.

This chain uses TRBV3-1 (or the pseudogene TRBV3-2) with TRBJ2-3, with D unclear. Deletions cut 4 bases from V and 3 bases from J, with 11 bases between. Germline CDR1 is LGHDT and CDR2 is YNNKEL (reference sequence). The CDR3 spans 14 residues. CDR3 DNA sequence: TGTGCCAGCAGCCTGCGTGGTAGTACAGATACGCAGTATTTT. Protein: CASSLRGSTDTQYF.

About this clone itself: Other DNA sequences in the same sample also yield this CDR3. The chain employs TRBV29-1 and TRBJ2-1; TRBD2 agrees at 11 bases. CDR3 length equals 13 residues. V shed 4 bases, J shed 9 bases, and the junction held 5 bases outside the gene matches. From germline, CDR1 is SQVTM and CDR2 ANQGSEA. CDR3 loop: CSVVLAGAGEQFF. The CDR3 region has the DNA TGCAGCGTTGTACTAGCGGGGGCGGGTGAGCAGTTCTTC.

About this clone itself: Other DNA variants within this sample encode the same CDR3. The chain carries TRBV19 and TRBJ2-2; 10 bases line up with TRBD1. The V and J ends lost 6 bases and 3 bases, in that order; junction bases with no gene match: 1. Per germline, CDR1 LNHDA and CDR2 SQIVND (reference sequence). The CDR3 consists of 14 residues. The CDR3 bases are TGTGCCAGTAGCGGGACAGGGGACACCGGGGAGCTGTTTTTT. Protein product: CASSGTGDTGELFF. The variable domain in full, completed from reference TRBV19 and TRBJ2-2, reads DGGITQSPKYLFRKEGQNVTLSCEQNLNHDAMYWYRQDPGQGLRLIYYSQIVNDFQKGDIAEGYSVSREKKESFPLTVTSAQKNPTAFYLCASSGTGDTGELFFGEGSRLTVL.

The chain links TRBV18 to TRBJ2-7, with TRBD1 matching 9 bases. Trimming cost V 1 base and J 4 bases; bases outside gene matches: 5. In germline, CDR1 is KGHSH, CDR2 LQKENI. This CDR3 is 15 amino acids long. CDR3 nucleotides: TGTGCCAGCTCACCACAGGGACAGGGCGGGTACGAGCAGTACTTC. Encoded protein: CASSPQGQGGYEQYF.

The rearrangement joins TRBV7-9 to TRBJ1-2, with D possibly matching TRBD1 (5 bases). The CDR3 spans 14 residues. With 4 bases removed from V and 7 bases from J, the gap between germline ends came to 16 bases. The germline V gene has CDR1 SEHNR and CDR2 FQNEAQ (reference sequence). In nucleotides, the CDR3 is TGTGCCAGCAGCTCGGACAAGGCTGTGAGTGGCTACACCTTC. Protein product: CASSSDKAVSGYTF.

CDR3: CAWSLAVAGEQYF. The CDR3 DNA reads as TGTGCCTGGAGTTTAGCCGTTGCCGGCGAGCAGTACTTC. This chain links TRBV30 with TRBJ2-7; D unclear. Trimming removed 2 bases at V and 6 bases at J, with 14 bases between. CDR3 length: 13 amino acids. Germline V gene data show CDR1 as GTSNPN and CDR2 as SVGIG (reference sequence).

This chain uses TRBV18 with TRBJ2-1; 7 nucleotides line up with TRBD1. This CDR3 spans 16 amino acids. The trim removed 3 bases at V and 6 bases at J, leaving 11 bases unmatched. Germline lookup yields CDR1 KGHSH and CDR2 LQKENI. This chain's CDR3 is CASSPTGARQLNEQFF. The CDR3 region has the DNA TGTGCCAGCTCACCTACAGGGGCCAGGCAACTCAATGAGCAGTTCTTC.

The CDR3: CASSQGWLAGQETQYF. The DNA for the CDR3 is TGTGCCAGCAGCCAAGGGTGGCTAGCGGGCCAAGAGACCCAGTACTTC. This chain uses TRBV14 with TRBJ2-5, with TRBD2 identical over 8 bases. Germline CDR1 is SGHDN and CDR2 is FVKESK. This CDR3 spans 16 amino acids. The V and J ends lost 1 base and 1 base, in that order; junction bases with no gene match: 5.

The chain recombines TRBV18 with TRBJ1-2; 8 bases align to TRBD1. CDR1 is KGHSH, CDR2 LQKENI, per germline. The CDR3 consists of 14 residues. The ends lost 6 bases at V and 7 bases at J; junction bases unmatched: 10. Here the CDR3 reads CASSATGVLGGYTF. In DNA form, the CDR3 reads TGTGCCAGCTCTGCGACAGGGGTCTTAGGTGGCTACACCTTC.

The V and J genes are TRBV3-1 (or the pseudogene TRBV3-2) and TRBJ2-5, with TRBD2 matching over 13 bases. This CDR3 contains 16 residues. The V segment lost 5 bases and the J segment 5 bases; nucleotides outside the gene matches: 8. Per germline, CDR1 LGHDT and CDR2 YNNKEL (reference sequence). The CDR3 spells CASSYRLAGGRETQYF. The CDR3 DNA reads as TGTGCCAGCAGCTACCGACTAGCGGGAGGCAGGGAGACCCAGTACTTC.

This clone was counted between two and nine times. The rearrangement links TRBV5-4 to TRBJ2-7, with 11 positions matching TRBD1. The germline gives CDR1 SGHNT, CDR2 YYREEE (reference sequence). Trimming took 1 base from V and 7 from J; bases not matched to a gene: 7. The CDR3 runs 15 residues. CDR3 residues: CASSLTGQGAREQYF. CDR3 sequence (DNA): TGTGCCAGCAGCTTGACTGGACAGGGGGCGCGAGAGCAGTACTTC. Using reference TRBV5-4 and TRBJ2-7 for the parts outside the CDR3, the full variable domain is ETGVTQSPTHLIKTRGQQVTLRCSSQSGHNTVSWYQQALGQGPQFIFQYYREEENGRGNFPPRFSGLQFPNYSSELNVNALELDDSALYLCASSLTGQGAREQYFGPGTRLTVT.

The chain couples TRBV11-1 to TRBJ1-6, with 8 bases matching TRBD1. The CDR3 has 16 residues. The ends lost 0 bases at V and 9 bases at J; junction bases unmatched: 7. CDR1 is SGHAT and CDR2 is FQDESV in the germline V gene (reference sequence). The CDR3 region has the DNA TGTGCCAGCAGCTTAGCCTCCGGACAGGGAAGTTCACCCCTCCACTTT. Protein: CASSLASGQGSSPLHF. Supplemented by reference TRBV11-1 and TRBJ1-6, the full variable domain reads EAEVAQSPRYKITEKSQAVAFWCDPISGHATLYWYRQILGQGPELLVQFQDESVVDDSQLPKDRFSAERLKGVDSTLKIQPAELGDSAMYLCASSLASGQGSSPLHFGNGTRLTVT.

The gene calls are TRBV6-1 and TRBJ1-1, with a weak D call TRBD1 (6 bases). This CDR3 region has 17 residues. The germline V gene has CDR1 MNHNS and CDR2 SASEGT. The germline V and J ends were trimmed by 5 bases and 1 base, with 20 bases remaining between them. In nucleotides, the CDR3 is TGTGCCAGCAGTAAAGATTACAGGGACGAACCGAACACTGAAGCTTTCTTT. Protein product: CASSKDYRDEPNTEAFF.

The genes are TRBV5-1 and TRBJ1-2, with 9 positions matching TRBD1. Germline V gene data show CDR1 as SGHRS and CDR2 as YFSETQ. V trimming: 0 bases; J trimming: 5 bases; junction bases outside the gene matches: 5. This CDR3 region has 15 residues. The CDR3 loop reads CASSLGDRDEYGYTF. The CDR3 nucleotides are TGCGCCAGCAGCTTGGGGGACAGGGACGAATATGGCTACACCTTC.

The V gene is TRBV6-1, the J gene TRBJ1-5; 7 positions match TRBD1. CDR1 and CDR2 (germline): MNHNS, SASEGT. The CDR3 runs 17 residues. Losses at the gene ends were 6 bases for V and 6 bases for J; bases not matched to a gene: 17. DNA of the CDR3: TGTGCCAGCAGCGAACCGCCAGGGGGAGAAAATAGTCAGCCCCAGCATTTT. It yields the protein CASSEPPGGENSQPQHF.